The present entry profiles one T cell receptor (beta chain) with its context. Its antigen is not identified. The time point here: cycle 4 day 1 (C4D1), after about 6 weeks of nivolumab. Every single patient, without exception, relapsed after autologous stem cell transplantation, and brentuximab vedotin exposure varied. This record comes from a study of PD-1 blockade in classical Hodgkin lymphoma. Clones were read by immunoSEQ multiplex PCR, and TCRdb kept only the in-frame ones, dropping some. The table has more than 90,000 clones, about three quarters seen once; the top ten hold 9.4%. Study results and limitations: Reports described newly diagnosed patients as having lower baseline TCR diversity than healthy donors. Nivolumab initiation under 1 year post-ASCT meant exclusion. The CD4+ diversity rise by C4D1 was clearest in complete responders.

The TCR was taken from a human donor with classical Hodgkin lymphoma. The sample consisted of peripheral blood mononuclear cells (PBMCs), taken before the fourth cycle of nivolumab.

This CDR3 reads CASSLSGYGVKNIQYF. DNA for the CDR3: TGTGCCAGCAGTTTATCCGGGTATGGGGTCAAAAACATTCAGTACTTC. J is TRBJ2-4 and V is TRBV28; unclear D gene. This CDR3 spans 16 amino acids. The germline gives CDR1 MDHEN, CDR2 SYDVKM. The ends were cut back, 1 base at V and 3 bases at J, with 13 bases in the middle.